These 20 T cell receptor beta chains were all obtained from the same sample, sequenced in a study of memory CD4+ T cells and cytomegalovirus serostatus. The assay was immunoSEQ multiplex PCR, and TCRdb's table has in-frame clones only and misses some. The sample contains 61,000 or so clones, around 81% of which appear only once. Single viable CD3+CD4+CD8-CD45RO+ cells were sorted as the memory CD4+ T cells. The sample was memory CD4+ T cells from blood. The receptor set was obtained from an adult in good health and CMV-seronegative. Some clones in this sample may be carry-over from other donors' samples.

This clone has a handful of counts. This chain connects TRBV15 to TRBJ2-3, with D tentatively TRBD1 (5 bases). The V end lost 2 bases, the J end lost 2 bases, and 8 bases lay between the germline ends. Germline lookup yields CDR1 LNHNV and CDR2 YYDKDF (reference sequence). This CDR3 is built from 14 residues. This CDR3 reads CATSRRGHTDTQYF. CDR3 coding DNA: TGTGCCACCAGCAGACGCGGACACACAGATACGCAGTATTTT.

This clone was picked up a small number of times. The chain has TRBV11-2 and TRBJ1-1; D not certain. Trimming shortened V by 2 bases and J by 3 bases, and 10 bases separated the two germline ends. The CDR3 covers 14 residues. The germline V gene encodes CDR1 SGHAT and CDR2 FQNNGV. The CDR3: CASSLTEGDTEAFF. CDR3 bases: TGTGCCAGCAGCTTAACAGAGGGCGACACTGAAGCTTTCTTT. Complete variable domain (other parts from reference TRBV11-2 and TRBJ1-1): EAGVAQSPRYKIIEKRQSVAFWCNPISGHATLYWYQQILGQGPKLLIQFQNNGVVDDSQLPKDRFSAERLKGVDSTLKIQPAKLEDSAVYLCASSLTEGDTEAFFGQGTRLTVV.

The CDR3 here is CASSVSYIDQPQHF. CDR3 coding DNA: TGTGCCAGCAGTGTTTCTTATATTGATCAGCCCCAGCATTTT. V usage is TRBV2 and J usage is TRBJ1-5; D is unresolved. The CDR3 runs 14 residues. Trimming cost V 4 bases and J 5 bases, with 12 bases left between them. CDR1 is SNHLY and CDR2 is FYNNEI in the germline V gene.

The CDR3 sequence: CASSYGQLLSNYGYTF. CDR3 DNA: TGTGCCAGCAGTTATGGGCAGCTTCTATCTAACTATGGCTACACCTTC. The V gene is TRBV6-6, the J gene TRBJ1-2, with D uncertain. CDR1 is MNHNY, CDR2 SVGAGI, per germline (reference sequence). V was cut by 3 bases and J by 0 bases, with 14 bases left in between. The CDR3 covers 16 residues.

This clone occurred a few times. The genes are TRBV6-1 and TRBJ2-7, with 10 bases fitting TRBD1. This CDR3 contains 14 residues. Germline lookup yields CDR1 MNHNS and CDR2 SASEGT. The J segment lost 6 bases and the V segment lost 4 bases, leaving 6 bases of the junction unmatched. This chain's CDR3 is CASSATTGGREQYF. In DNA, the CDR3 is TGTGCCAGCAGTGCCACGACAGGGGGCCGCGAGCAGTACTTC.

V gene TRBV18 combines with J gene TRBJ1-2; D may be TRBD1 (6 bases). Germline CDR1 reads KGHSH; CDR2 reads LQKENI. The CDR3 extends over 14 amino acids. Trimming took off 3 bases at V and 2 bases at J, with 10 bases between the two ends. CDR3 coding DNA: TGTGCCAGCTCACCGTTGGGACACAACTATGGCTACACCTTC. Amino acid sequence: CASSPLGHNYGYTF.

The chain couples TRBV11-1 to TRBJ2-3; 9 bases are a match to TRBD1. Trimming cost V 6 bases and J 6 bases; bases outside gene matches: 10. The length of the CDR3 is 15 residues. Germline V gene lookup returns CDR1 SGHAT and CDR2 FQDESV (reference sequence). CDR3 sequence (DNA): TGTGCCAGCAGGCCGGGACAGGGCTTAGGGGATACGCAGTATTTT. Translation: CASRPGQGLGDTQYF.

The CDR3 loop is CSVGRVGEKLFF. DNA for the CDR3: TGCAGCGTGGGGAGGGTGGGTGAAAAACTGTTTTTT. The V call is TRBV29-1, the J call TRBJ1-4; no reliable D call. Germline V lookup: CDR1 SQVTM, CDR2 ANQGSEA. V was clipped by 6 bases and J by 7 bases, with 12 bases between them. The length of the CDR3 is 12 residues.

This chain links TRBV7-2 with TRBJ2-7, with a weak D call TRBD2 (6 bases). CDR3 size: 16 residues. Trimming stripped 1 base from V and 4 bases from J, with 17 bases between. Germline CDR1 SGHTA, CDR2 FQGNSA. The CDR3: CASSLEGMTSLYEQYF. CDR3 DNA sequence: TGTGCCAGCAGCTTAGAAGGGATGACTAGTCTGTACGAGCAGTACTTC.

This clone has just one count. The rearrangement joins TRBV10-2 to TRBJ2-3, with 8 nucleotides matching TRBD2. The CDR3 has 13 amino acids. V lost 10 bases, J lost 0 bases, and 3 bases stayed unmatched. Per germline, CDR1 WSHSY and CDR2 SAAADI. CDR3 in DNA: TGCGCCATCGGGGGGGCCAGCACAGATACGCAGTATTTT. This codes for CAIGGASTDTQYF.

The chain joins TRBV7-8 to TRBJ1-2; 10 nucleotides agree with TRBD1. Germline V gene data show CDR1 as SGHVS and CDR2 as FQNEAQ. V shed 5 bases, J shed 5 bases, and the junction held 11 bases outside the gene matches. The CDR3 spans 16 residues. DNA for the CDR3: TGTGCCAGCAGCCCTAGCGGACAGGGGGATTGGTATGGCTACACCTTC. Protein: CASSPSGQGDWYGYTF. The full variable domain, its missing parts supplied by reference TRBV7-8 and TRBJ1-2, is GAGVSQSPRYKVAKRGQDVALRCDPISGHVSLFWYQQALGQGPEFLTYFQNEAQLDKSGLPSDRFFAERPEGSVSTLKIQRTQQEDSAVYLCASSPSGQGDWYGYTFGSGTRLTVV.

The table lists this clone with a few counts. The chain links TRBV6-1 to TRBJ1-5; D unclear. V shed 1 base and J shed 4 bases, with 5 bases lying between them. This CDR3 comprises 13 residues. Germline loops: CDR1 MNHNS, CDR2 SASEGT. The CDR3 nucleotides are TGTGCCAGCAGTGAAGACTGGAATCAGCCCCAGCATTTT. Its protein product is CASSEDWNQPQHF.

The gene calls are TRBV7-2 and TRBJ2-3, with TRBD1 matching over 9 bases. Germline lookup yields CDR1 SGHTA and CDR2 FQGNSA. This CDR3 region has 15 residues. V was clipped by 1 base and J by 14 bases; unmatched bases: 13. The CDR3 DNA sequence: TGTGCCAGCAGCTTAGTAGTTACAGGGGGCCAGGGGAGGTATTTT. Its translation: CASSLVVTGGQGRYF.

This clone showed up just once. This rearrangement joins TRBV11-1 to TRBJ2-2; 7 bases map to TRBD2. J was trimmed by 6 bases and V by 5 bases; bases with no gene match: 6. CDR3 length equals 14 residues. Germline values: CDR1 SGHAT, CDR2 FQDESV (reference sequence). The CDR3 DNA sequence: TGTGCCAGCAGCCGGGGACTACCGCCCGGGGAGCTGTTTTTT. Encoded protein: CASSRGLPPGELFF.

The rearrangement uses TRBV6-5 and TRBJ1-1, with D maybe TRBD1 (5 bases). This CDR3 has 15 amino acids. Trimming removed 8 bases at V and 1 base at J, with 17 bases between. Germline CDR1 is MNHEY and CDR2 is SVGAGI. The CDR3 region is CASRRAGTGNTEAFF. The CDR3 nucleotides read TGTGCCAGCCGAAGAGCCGGGACGGGGAACACTGAAGCTTTCTTT.

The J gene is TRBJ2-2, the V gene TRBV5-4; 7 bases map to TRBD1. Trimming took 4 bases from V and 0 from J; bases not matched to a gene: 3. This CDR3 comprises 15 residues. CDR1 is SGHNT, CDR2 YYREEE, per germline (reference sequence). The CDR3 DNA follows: TGTGCCAGCAGCGCTGGACAGGCGAACACCGGGGAGCTGTTTTTT. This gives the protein CASSAGQANTGELFF.

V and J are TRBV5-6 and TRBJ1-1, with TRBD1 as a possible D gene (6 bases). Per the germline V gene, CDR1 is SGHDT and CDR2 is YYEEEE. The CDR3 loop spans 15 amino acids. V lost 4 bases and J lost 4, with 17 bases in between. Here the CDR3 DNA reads TGTGCCAGCAGCCCACAACAGGGAGGTGGCACTGAAGCTTTCTTT. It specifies CASSPQQGGGTEAFF.

CDR3 bases: TGCGCCAGCAGCTTTGGACTAGCGGGGGGGCGCGAGACCCAGTACTTC. This translates into CASSFGLAGGRETQYF. The chain has TRBV4-1 and TRBJ2-5; 15 bases fit TRBD2. Germline values: CDR1 MGHRA, CDR2 YSYEKL. The CDR3 runs 16 residues. The junction had 6 bases not matched to a gene; V was cut back by 5 bases and J by 5 bases.

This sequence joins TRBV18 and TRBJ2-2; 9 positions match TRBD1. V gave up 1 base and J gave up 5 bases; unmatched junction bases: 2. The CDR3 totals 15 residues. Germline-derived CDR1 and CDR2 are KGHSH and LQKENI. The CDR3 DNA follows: TGTGCCAGCTCACCACGGACAGGGGATACCGGGGAGCTGTTTTTT. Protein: CASSPRTGDTGELFF.

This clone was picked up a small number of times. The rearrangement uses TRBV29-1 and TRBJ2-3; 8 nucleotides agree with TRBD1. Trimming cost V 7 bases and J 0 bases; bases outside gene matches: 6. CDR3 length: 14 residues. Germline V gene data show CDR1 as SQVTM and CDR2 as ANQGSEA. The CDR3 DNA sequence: TGCAGCGCTATGACAGGGGCTAGCACAGATACGCAGTATTTT. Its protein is CSAMTGASTDTQYF.